These 20 T cell receptor beta chains were all obtained from the same sample, sequenced in a study of blood T cell repertoires in COVID-19. Data came from immunoSEQ multiplex PCR; TCRdb stores just in-frame clones and leaves some out. The sample includes more than 95,000 clones, over 75% of them seen just once. Sequenced sample: peripheral blood. These receptors were taken from a woman older than 75 with acute or convalescent COVID-19.

This sequence joins TRBV5-1 and TRBJ2-1; the match to TRBD2 covers 10 bases. Germline values: CDR1 SGHRS, CDR2 YFSETQ. V lost 2 bases to trimming and J lost 5 bases; unmatched junction nucleotides: 4. The CDR3 spans 15 residues. This CDR3 is CASSFEAGGNNEQFF. DNA for the CDR3: TGCGCCAGCAGCTTCGAAGCGGGGGGGAACAATGAGCAGTTCTTC. Drawing the rest from reference TRBV5-1 and TRBJ2-1, the complete variable domain is KAGVTQTPRYLIKTRGQQVTLSCSPISGHRSVSWYQQTPGQGLQFLFEYFSETQRNKGNFPGRFSGRQFSNSRSEMNVSTLELGDSALYLCASSFEAGGNNEQFFGPGTRLTVL.

This clone was counted a few times. The sample carries other DNA sequences with the same CDR3. This CDR3 reads CASSSRGSGGYTF. The CDR3 region has the DNA TGTGCCAGCAGCTCAAGGGGTTCAGGTGGCTACACCTTC. The J gene is TRBJ1-2, the V gene TRBV7-9; D might be TRBD1 (5 bases). The CDR3 has 13 residues. Germline loops: CDR1 SEHNR, CDR2 FQNEAQ (reference sequence). The V and J ends lost 4 bases and 7 bases respectively, with 13 bases between them.

This clone was seen a single time. The genes are TRBV6-6 and TRBJ2-6, with 7 positions matching TRBD2. The CDR3 is 14 residues long. Germline values: CDR1 MNHNY, CDR2 SVGAGI (reference sequence). V lost 8 bases, J lost 1 base, and 2 bases stayed unmatched. CDR3 coding DNA: TGTGCCAGCGGGGGGGGGTCTGGGGCCAACGTCCTGACTTTC. Translation gives CASGGGSGANVLTF.

The rearrangement uses TRBV18 and TRBJ1-3; no firm D call. Germline CDR1 reads KGHSH; CDR2 reads LQKENI. V was pared by 0 bases and J by 4 bases, with 10 bases between. The CDR3 runs 15 residues. CDR3 sequence reads: CASSPPSTPGNTIYF. CDR3 nucleotide sequence: TGTGCCAGCTCACCACCATCCACACCCGGAAACACCATATATTTT. The full variable domain, rest sourced from reference TRBV18 and TRBJ1-3, is NAGVMQNPRHLVRRRGQEARLRCSPMKGHSHVYWYRQLPEEGLKFMVYLQKENIIDESGMPKERFSAEFPKEGPSILRIQQVVRGDSAAYFCASSPPSTPGNTIYFGEGSWLTVV.

The CDR3 reads CASSLSAGDEQYV. The CDR3 DNA follows: TGTGCCAGCAGCTTATCTGCGGGGGACGAGCAGTACGTC. The V and J genes are TRBV7-8 and TRBJ2-7, with 7 positions matching TRBD2. Germline assignment: CDR1 SGHVS and CDR2 FQNEAQ. Trimming cost V 2 bases and J 5 bases; bases outside gene matches: 3. CDR3 length equals 13 residues.

The chain uses TRBV7-2 and TRBJ2-3; 8 bases are a match to TRBD2. CDR1 is SGHTA and CDR2 is FQGNSA in the germline V gene. The V segment lost 1 base and the J segment 1 base; nucleotides outside the gene matches: 1. This CDR3 spans 15 amino acids. CDR3 nucleotides: TGTGCCAGCAGCTTAGAACTAGCGGGCACAGATACGCAGTATTTT. This translates into CASSLELAGTDTQYF.

The rearrangement uses TRBV28 and TRBJ2-1; weak D call: TRBD2 (7 bases). Germline loops: CDR1 MDHEN, CDR2 SYDVKM. With 5 bases removed from V and 1 base from J, the gap between germline ends came to 15 bases. The CDR3 runs to 16 residues. CDR3 sequence (DNA): TGTGCCAGCAGTCCCCCCCGGGGGGCATCCTACAATGAGCAGTTCTTC. It encodes CASSPPRGASYNEQFF.

The chain links TRBV10-3 to TRBJ2-1; weak D call: TRBD2 (5 bases). Trimming removed 6 bases from V and 0 bases from J, with 12 bases in between. CDR1 is ENHRY and CDR2 is SYGVKD in the germline V gene. CDR3 length equals 15 residues. For the CDR3, the DNA is TGTGCCATCAGCGTCGACACTAGCTCCTACAATGAGCAGTTCTTC. Translation: CAISVDTSSYNEQFF.

V gene TRBV12-2 combines with J gene TRBJ2-1; the D call TRBD1 from the table was never checked on the DNA. TRBV12-2 counts as a pseudogene. The CDR3 contains 17 residues. The CDR3 loop is CASRFPGTGSLGNEQFF. DNA of the CDR3: TGTGCAAGTCGCTTTCCCGGGACAGGGAGTTTAGGCAATGAGCAGTTCTTC.

CDR3 region: CASNKRGPRTEAFF. Here the CDR3 DNA reads TGTGCCAGCAATAAAAGGGGGCCACGGACTGAAGCTTTCTTT. The rearrangement joins TRBV25-1 to TRBJ1-1, with 7 positions matching TRBD1. The CDR3 spans 14 residues. Germline V CDR1 and CDR2: MGHDK, SYGVNS. Trimming took 7 bases from V and 5 from J; bases not matched to a gene: 10.

The chain is built from TRBV5-1 and TRBJ1-1; TRBD1 matches 7 bases. The CDR3 totals 14 residues. J gave up 0 bases and V 2 bases, and 1 base lay outside the gene matches. The V gene's germline CDR1 is SGHRS and CDR2 YFSETQ. CDR3 nucleotide sequence: TGCGCCAGCAGCTTAGACAGGGTGAACACTGAAGCTTTCTTT. As protein: CASSLDRVNTEAFF.

The J gene is TRBJ2-3, the V gene TRBV10-3, with 10 bases fitting TRBD2. The length of the CDR3 is 14 residues. The trim removed 8 bases at V and 3 bases at J, leaving 5 bases unmatched. Germline loops: CDR1 ENHRY, CDR2 SYGVKD. CDR3 coding DNA: TGTGCCATCTCTAGCGGGGGAGGAACAGATACGCAGTATTTT. This codes for CAISSGGGTDTQYF.

This clone appeared once. The chain links TRBV7-6 to TRBJ2-1; a possible D gene is TRBD1 (6 bases). Trimming stripped 5 bases from V and 8 bases from J, with 16 bases between. The CDR3 runs to 14 residues. CDR1 is SGHVS, CDR2 FNYEAQ, per germline. This chain's CDR3 is CASSGHKAGDEQFF. DNA for the CDR3: TGTGCCAGCAGCGGACACAAGGCAGGGGATGAGCAGTTCTTC.

This clone was detected only once. In DNA, the CDR3 is TGTGCCAGCAGCTTGGGAGGGGGCAGTAACTATGGCTACACCTTC. Its translation is CASSLGGGSNYGYTF. This rearrangement joins TRBV5-5 to TRBJ1-2; the match to TRBD1 covers 7 bases. This CDR3 comprises 15 residues. V was pared by 0 bases and J by 1 base, with 3 bases of the junction left unmatched. Germline CDR1 SGHKS, CDR2 YYEKEE (reference sequence).

The chain combines TRBV4-1 with TRBJ1-6; no reliable D call. Germline lookup yields CDR1 MGHRA and CDR2 YSYEKL. Trimming shortened V by 3 bases and J by 6 bases, and 18 bases separated the two germline ends. This CDR3 spans 17 amino acids. The CDR3 DNA follows: TGCGCCAGCAGCCACGTTCTGGGTGAGGTGCCTAATTCACCCCTCCACTTT. Protein product: CASSHVLGEVPNSPLHF.

The gene calls are TRBV18 and TRBJ2-1; 10 positions match TRBD2. The CDR3 is 13 amino acids. Unmatched junction bases numbered 5, after V lost 6 bases and J lost 9 bases. Per the germline V gene, CDR1 is KGHSH and CDR2 is LQKENI. For the CDR3, the DNA is TGTGCCAGCTCGAGCGGGGGGGCCGTTGAGCAGTTCTTC. It specifies CASSSGGAVEQFF.

This clone was recorded only once. The chain is built from TRBV5-8 and TRBJ1-4; 9 nucleotides match TRBD1. This CDR3 region has 16 residues. V gave up 4 bases and J gave up 7 bases; unmatched junction bases: 11. Per germline, CDR1 SGHTS and CDR2 YDEGEE. The DNA for the CDR3 is TGTGCCAGCAGCCGGAGGTCCACAGGGGGCGGTGAAAAACTGTTTTTT. Encoded protein: CASSRRSTGGGEKLFF.

The CDR3 DNA reads as TGCGCCAGCAGCCCAAGGAGGCAGTATAATTCACCCCTCCACTTT. It yields the protein CASSPRRQYNSPLHF. The chain uses TRBV5-1 and TRBJ1-6, with D unclear. Trimming took 4 bases from V and 4 from J, leaving 12 bases between them. Germline CDR1 and CDR2: SGHRS and YFSETQ. The CDR3 is made up of 15 amino acids.

This clone has a handful of counts. The V call is TRBV5-6, the J call TRBJ1-1, with 8 nucleotides matching TRBD1. Germline lookup yields CDR1 SGHDT and CDR2 YYEEEE. The CDR3 runs 15 residues. V lost 5 bases, J lost 4 bases, and 10 bases stayed unmatched. The CDR3 DNA reads as TGTGCCAGCAGTCCCGCAGGGGGCGGTTTCACTGAAGCTTTCTTT. Its translation is CASSPAGGGFTEAFF.

The rearrangement uses TRBV4-2 and TRBJ1-3; possibly TRBD1 for D (5 bases). The V gene's germline CDR1 is LGHNA and CDR2 YNFKEQ. V lost 0 bases, J lost 4 bases, and 13 bases lay in between. This CDR3 has 16 amino acids. The CDR3 region has the DNA TGTGCCAGCAGCCAAGATGCGGGGGGTCCAGGAAACACCATATATTTT. It codes for CASSQDAGGPGNTIYF.